This T cell receptor beta chain was obtained from a study of patients and donors after allogeneic stem cell transplantation. There are 14 residues in the CDR3. CDR1 is DFQATT, CDR2 SNEGSKA, per germline (reference sequence). V was pared by 3 bases and J by 1 base, with 11 bases between. Each CDR3 protein is one row after TCRdb ran MiXCR on the RT-PCR reads. This repertoire shows about 160,000 distinct CDR3 sequences, roughly 24% found once; its top ten account for roughly a quarter. The TCR sequence derives from a human donor who was either an allogeneic HSCT recipient or a stem cell or donor lymphocyte infusion donor (not recorded which). It is not recorded whose cells these are; they may come from a transplant donor. The rearrangement uses TRBV20-1 and TRBJ2-3, with D perhaps TRBD2 (6 bases). The sequencing input was blood, either unsorted or a sorted T cell fraction (not recorded which). The CDR3 nucleotides are TGCAGTGCTAGCGGGAGAACCGGCACAGATACGCAGTATTTT. This translates into CSASGRTGTDTQYF.